This T cell receptor beta chain originates from a study of tumor T cells in aggressive B-cell lymphoma. Method: immunoSEQ multiplex PCR; TCRdb's copy keeps in-frame clones and lacks some. Of fewer than 2,500 clones listed, 80% to 90% are singletons. The clonotype originates from an adult with diffuse large B cell lymphoma. Sample: tumor tissue.

The CDR3 loop is CASSFSGSSYNEQFF. In DNA form, the CDR3 reads TGTGCCAGCAGTTTTAGCGGGAGCTCCTACAATGAGCAGTTCTTC. The chain is built from TRBV6-5 and TRBJ2-1; 9 bases line up with TRBD2. The CDR3 loop spans 15 amino acids. Germline CDR1 MNHEY, CDR2 SVGAGI. V trimming: 4 bases; J trimming: 0 bases; junction bases outside the gene matches: 1.